This TCR beta chain stems from a study of cytomegalovirus exposure and HLA in healthy donors. The donors were members of the approximately 120-subject validation cohort (separate from the roughly 670-subject first cohort). CDR1 and CDR2 from the germline V gene are SGHTS and YDEGEE. V lost 2 bases to trimming and J lost 0 bases, with 9 bases between them. The CDR3 is made up of 14 amino acids. Some clones are missing from TCRdb's copy, which holds only in-frame ones; the method was immunoSEQ multiplex PCR. The sample records 200,000 to 300,000 clones, more than 85% being singletons. The clonotype comes from a man between 18 and 35 years old in good health and CMV-seropositive. The specimen sequenced was PBMCs. The genes are TRBV5-8 and TRBJ2-7; TRBD2 might be the D (5 bases). CDR3 DNA sequence: TGTGCCAGCAGCTTTGGACTGAGCTCCTACGAGCAGTACTTC. Its protein is CASSFGLSSYEQYF.